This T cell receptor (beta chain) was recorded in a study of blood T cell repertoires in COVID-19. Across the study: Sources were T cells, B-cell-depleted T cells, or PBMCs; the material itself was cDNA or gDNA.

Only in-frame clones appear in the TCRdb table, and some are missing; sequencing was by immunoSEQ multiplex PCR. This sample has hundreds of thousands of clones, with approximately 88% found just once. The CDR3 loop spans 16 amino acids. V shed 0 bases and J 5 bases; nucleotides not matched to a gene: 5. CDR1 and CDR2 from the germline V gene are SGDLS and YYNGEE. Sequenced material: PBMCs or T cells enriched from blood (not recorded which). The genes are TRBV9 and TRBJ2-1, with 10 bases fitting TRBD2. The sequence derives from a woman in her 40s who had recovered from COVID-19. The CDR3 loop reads CASSVDGLAVHNEQFF. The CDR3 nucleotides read TGTGCCAGCAGCGTAGATGGACTAGCGGTCCACAATGAGCAGTTCTTC.